This record looks at one T cell receptor beta chain sequence and its context. It has no known antigen specificity. One base away there is no much larger clone; base qualities are not given. Receptor amplification or capture employed the immunoSEQ multiplex PCR assay. The multiplex PCR relied on a mix of 60 forward primers for TCR Vbeta segments and 13 reverse primers for TCR Jbeta segments. The CDR3 region of rearranged TCR beta genes was amplified from genomic DNA with a multiplex PCR assay. The amplified TCR beta libraries were sequenced on the Illumina HiSeq System as 87-base-pair reads. From the authors' description of their analysis: Across the 700 or so repertoires, a later analysis counted 75 million to 90 million unique TCR beta chains, about 10 million of which were shared by at least two donors. A nearest-neighbor algorithm error-corrected the raw reads and collapsed the reads into unique sequences, merging closely related sequences to remove PCR and sequencing errors. To assign V, D and J gene segments, CDR3 sequences were aligned to IMGT reference sequences. For a sequence to be retained, at least a six-nucleotide match to both a V gene segment and a J gene segment was required. A rearrangement was called productive if the CDR3 had no stop codons and remained in frame with V and J, and every other rearrangement was called non-productive. CDR3 was defined by IMGT convention, running from the second conserved V-encoded cysteine to the conserved J-encoded phenylalanine. The earlier analysis of approximately 500 of the donors excluded sequences that lacked an unambiguous match to a single V gene segment. An earlier analysis of approximately 590 of the donors classified V segments as functional when productive rearrangements were above 56.7% and as segregating when the standard deviation between donors was above 5%. A statistical classification framework was built to diagnose cytomegalovirus status from the catalog of TCR beta chain sequences. V and J gene assignment, in a later analysis, came from comparing TCR nucleotide sequences with IMGT/GENE-DB human TR gene sequences. The TCRdist pipeline was used in a later analysis to assign CDR3 sequences and most-parsimonious VDJ recombination scenarios. In a later analysis, each TCR beta chain was defined by its CDR3 amino acid sequence together with its V-gene family, and reads without a unique V-gene family were excluded. As a way to deal with suspected cross-contamination and a sequencing artifact, a later analysis dropped 450 to 700 nucleotide sequences that were highly shared and had low generation probability. A later analysis calculated a clonal expansion index for each public chain from normalized within-repertoire ranks of inferred template counts. A later analysis computed generation probabilities with a VDJ recombination model fitted to out-of-frame rearrangements, and checked the results against IGoR. In a later analysis, hypergeometric tests were used to score TCR-TCR, TCR-HLA and TCR-CMV co-occurrence, with a repertoire-size bias correction applied to TCR pairs. A later analysis estimated false discovery rates by permuting HLA or CMV assignments 20 times. A later analysis grouped co-occurring TCRs with DBSCAN, adding TCRdist sequence similarity when clustering within HLA-allele-positive subsets. Repertoires with fewer than 30,000 or more than 120,000 public chains were left out of co-occurrence clustering, as were five repertoires with anomalous nucleotide sharing. The clones in this table, taken by TCRdb from immuneACCESS, are in-frame only. Not every clone is retained; where verified, under half of the shortfall comes from an unresolved V gene, and the cause of the rest is unknown. V and J calls and clone size follow that table, whereas D and trimming were derived from the DNA. This sample is represented by roughly 200,000 clones; more than 65% of them were singletons. The ten biggest clones cover roughly 2.7% of the sample.

The data were taken from a study of cytomegalovirus exposure and HLA in healthy donors (dated by TCRdb to 2017 to 2019). Study-level background: An earlier analysis of some 620 of the donors reported 250 to 350 Gb of sequence data and 117 million unique TCR beta sequences obtained from approximately 180 million T cells. Approximately 300 gigabases of sequencing data and tens of millions of unique TCR sequences were included in an early release covering roughly 600 HLA-typed donors. The genetic ancestry cluster associated with self-reported Caucasian donors included about 84% of the 350 to 500 genotyped donors. The study was designed to test whether signatures of past pathogen exposure could be identified by cataloging public T cell receptors. The study profiled the T cell repertoires of under 700 subjects by immunosequencing and related them to cytomegalovirus serostatus. A separate validation cohort of roughly 120 different subjects was used in addition to the approximately 640-subject first cohort. To predict cytomegalovirus infection status, the study combined high-throughput TCR immunosequencing, statistical association of individual TCRs with disease status, and machine learning. A later analysis re-examined previously published TCR beta repertoires from about 700 donors and added high-resolution HLA genotyping to investigate patterns of TCR occurrence. The later analysis used no new phenotypic data to find candidate immune exposures, relying instead on TCR beta sequences and their occurrence across donors. To decide whether each TCR beta V gene segment behaved as functional or pseudogenic, an earlier analysis of several hundred of the donors relied on high-throughput TCR beta sequencing. Donor age, sex, ethnicity and CMV serostatus were collected together with the repertoire data. A later genetic analysis took genome-wide SNP genotypes for 398 of the 666 donors and used that subset as a discovery cohort. Every discovery cohort repertoire had been produced on one sequencing platform. Class I and class II HLA loci were covered by the typing at four-digit resolution. The number of donors typed differed by locus, with 629-630 for A, B, C, DRB1 and DQB1, roughly 550 for DQA1, 606 for DPA1, and some 470 for DPB1. Because of strong linkage in the cohort, roughly five DR-DQ haplotypes were treated as single units for association and clustering. Among roughly 400 genotyped donors of the cohort, an average of about 240,000 unique TCR beta nucleotide sequences were sequenced per donor, roughly 20% of them non-productive. What the authors observed across the whole study: When HLA alleles, especially DR and DQ, strongly co-occurred, TCR associations were difficult to assign to individual alleles. Because the 87-base-pair reads could not distinguish some IMGT-functional V segments, including TRBV6-2 and TRBV6-3, those segments were excluded. Because counts were too low, around 17 rarely observed V segments, including chromosome 9 orphons, were left out of the earlier analysis of approximately 500 of the donors. A cluster of highly shared sequence variants was judged likely to be a technical artifact of the sequencing pipeline. A further reported finding was that TCR beta sequences accurately predicted the HLA-A and HLA-B alleles for most subjects in the first cohort. Immune exposure information for the cohort was limited to CMV serostatus. According to a later genetic analysis, donors in an Asian-associated ancestry cluster had fewer N-insertions in productive TCRs than the roughly 700-donor mean. A later genetic analysis associated a missense DCLRE1C variant with V-gene and J-gene trimming of TCR beta chains, and an independent cohort replicated the association. Because HLA typing was unavailable for some donors at each locus, only the typed subset was used in association tests. Linkage disequilibrium might explain the correlated functional status among segregating V segments, but an unknown experimental factor could not be excluded. Specific HLA alleles were associated with some 15,000 TCR beta sequences at a false discovery rate of 0.05 in a later analysis. In a later analysis, HLA-associated TCR beta chains showed more clonal expansion and lower generation probabilities than non-associated chains that were equally common. It was suggested by the authors that the approach could potentially be generalized to other disease states and immunological phenotypes. Presence/absence analyses assumed roughly uniform sequencing depth across donors, an assumption that may not hold. This cohort had only TCR beta chains sequenced, and the lack of alpha or paired-chain data limited which features could be detected. In an earlier analysis of about 540 of the donors, most TCR beta V segments were observed in productive rearrangements about 87% or about 30% of the time, broadly matching IMGT annotations. In a later analysis, most CMV-associated TCR beta chains were found to appear HLA-restricted, with HLA associations seemingly driven largely by CMV exposure. In vitro tests confirmed that three of the cytomegalovirus-associated TCR beta chains recognize cytomegalovirus antigens. In both the original and validation cohorts, the classifier was reported to diagnose cytomegalovirus status with high specificity and sensitivity. In a later analysis, the rate of TCR association differed among HLA loci, with DRB1 alleles having the most associated TCRs and HLA-C alleles having the fewest. The study listed 164 TCR beta chains as associated with cytomegalovirus. A later analysis reported that several top co-occurrence clusters appeared linked to parvovirus B19, influenza, CMV and Epstein-Barr virus. Most TCR sequences were observed very rarely across donors, whereas some public TCRs were present in many individuals.

The cohort comprised some 700 healthy bone marrow donors. Cohort members were all nominally healthy when sampled, although unrecorded immune exposures were likely present. The donor was CMV seronegative and belonged to the group of 352 seronegative cohort members. Every donor gave a peripheral blood sample, and the peripheral blood mononuclear cells from that sample were used for TCR beta sequencing. The Qiagen DNeasy Blood Extraction Kit was used to extract genomic DNA from the blood cell samples. The germline V gene yields SGDLS for CDR1 and YYNGEE for CDR2. The CDR3 covers 17 residues, taking in both the cysteine and the phenylalanine. Just CDR3 DNA is preserved here, 51 bases in frame from base 1. Germline trimming amounts to 0 bases on V and 3 bases on J, with 6 as the count of junction bases outside the gene matches.

The source is a female donor in good health and CMV-seronegative. The V gene is TRBV9 and the J gene is TRBJ2-3; 11 middle bases align to TRBD2. Sequencing was carried out using PBMCs. CDR3 region: CASSVAVLAGVTDTQYF. The DNA is TGTGCCAGCAGCGTAGCCGTACTAGCGGGAGTAACAGATACGCAGTATTTT.